This T cell receptor (beta chain) was profiled in a study of OX40 agonist ivuxolimab in advanced cancers. The CDR3 runs to 15 residues. J gave up 6 bases and V 6 bases, and 10 bases lay outside the gene matches. Germline V gives CDR1 MNHEY, CDR2 SVGAGI. Turning to this clone: Its antigen is unknown.

Generated by immunoSEQ multiplex PCR, the TCRdb table keeps only in-frame clones and is missing some. The sample lists tens of thousands of clones, approximately 80% occurring once. General study findings and limits: At doses 0.1 to 3.0 mg/kg, CD4+ and CD8+ clones expanded. Partial responders at 0.1-3.0 mg/kg had among the lowest clonal expansion.

Sequenced material: CD4+ or CD8+ T cells sorted from blood, taken in a trial of the OX40 agonist ivuxolimab. The gene calls are TRBV6-5 and TRBJ1-5, with 8 bases fitting TRBD1. The clonotype originates from an adult with an advanced solid tumor such as melanoma, head and neck, liver or kidney cancer. The DNA for the CDR3 is TGTGCCAGCAGCAGATACGGACAGGGAAGTCAGCCCCAGCATTTT. Encoded protein: CASSRYGQGSQPQHF.